This TCR beta chain was observed in a study of technical replicates of blood from a few donors. There are 15 residues in the CDR3. V lost 0 bases and J 3 bases, leaving 9 bases between the germline ends. Germline CDR1 reads LGHNA; CDR2 reads YNFKEQ. Measured with immunoSEQ multiplex PCR; TCRdb has only the in-frame clones, and not every one. The sample records 100,000 or so clones, roughly 96% being singletons. The receptor was derived from a human donor in good health. The source material was T cells isolated from PBMCs. The chain uses TRBV4-2 and TRBJ2-1; D is ambiguous. DNA of the CDR3: TGTGCCAGCAGCCAAGATGTGGCTAGCTACAATGAGCAGTTCTTC. Amino acids: CASSQDVASYNEQFF.